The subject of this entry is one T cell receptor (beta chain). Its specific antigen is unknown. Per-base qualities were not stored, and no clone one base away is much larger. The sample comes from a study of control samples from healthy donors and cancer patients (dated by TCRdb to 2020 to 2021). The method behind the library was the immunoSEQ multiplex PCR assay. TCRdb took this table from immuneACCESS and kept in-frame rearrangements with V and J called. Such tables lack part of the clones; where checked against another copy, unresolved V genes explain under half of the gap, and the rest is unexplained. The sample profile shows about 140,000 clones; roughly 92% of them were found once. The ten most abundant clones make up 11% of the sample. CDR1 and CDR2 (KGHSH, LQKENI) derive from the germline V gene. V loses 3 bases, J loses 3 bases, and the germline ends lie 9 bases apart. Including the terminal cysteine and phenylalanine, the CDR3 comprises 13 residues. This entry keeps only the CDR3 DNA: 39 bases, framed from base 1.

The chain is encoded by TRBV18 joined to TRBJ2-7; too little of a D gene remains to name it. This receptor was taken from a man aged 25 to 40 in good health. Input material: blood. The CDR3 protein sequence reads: CASSPMDIYEQYF. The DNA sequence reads TGTGCCAGCTCACCCATGGATATCTACGAGCAGTACTTC.